This T cell receptor beta chain was retrieved from a study of beta chain features in type 1 diabetes (dated by TCRdb to between 2017 and 2018). Background on the whole study: Patients and healthy donors did not differ in mean age, gender distribution, total cell number or subset yield. A total of 85 million to 140 million sorted cells were examined across all samples, and a strong correlation was observed between cell number per subset and RNA yield. The study compared the TCRB repertoires of sorted circulating CD4+ T cell subsets in recently diagnosed type 1 diabetes patients with those in matched healthy donors. Regulatory and stem cell-like memory subsets were isolated from only 8 patients and roughly 8 healthy donors, whereas naive and central memory subsets came from all 30 or so donors. Findings and caveats that apply to the study as a whole: Shorter templates might be favored by PCR, yet because patient and control samples were amplified and corrected together, any such skew would affect both groups equally. In all four CD4+ subsets, TCRB CDR3 length was moderately but significantly shorter in type 1 diabetes patients. At VDJ recombination sites, type 1 diabetes patients had fewer insertions and more deleted nucleotides, which implies abnormalities in thymic rearrangement. Only small numbers of individuals were included in the HLA sub-analyses, which left unresolved whether HLA type had any influence on TCRB rearrangement. Naive, central memory and regulatory TCRB repertoires appeared to be more similar among patients than among healthy donors. Because cDNA was sequenced instead of genomic DNA, highly expressing activated cells could be over-represented, though the groups showed no difference in activation or CD3 levels.

This clone was seen a handful of times. The target of this receptor is not known. No base quality information exists; no much larger clone differs at one position. All of the isolated RNA was reverse transcribed with the High Capacity cDNA Reverse Transcription Kit, so expressed TCRB transcripts were sequenced. Deep immunoSEQ sequencing was applied to naive, central memory and regulatory T cell samples, giving an average of about 3.4 million total reads per sample. Sorted cells were lysed in RLT buffer and RNA was extracted with DNase-treated RNeasy Micro or Mini kits, depending on cell number. Each cell subset was processed on its own to prevent cross-contamination, while patient and healthy donor samples were processed together. The immunoSEQ multiplex PCR was used to amplify TCRB sequences from cDNA, yielding 87-bp fragments that span the CDR3 region. Sequencing of the amplicons was done on the Illumina HiSeq platform. As for the authors' bioinformatics: PCR bias was corrected computationally using synthetic template baselines, and reads within Hamming distance 2 were collapsed, with unmergeable singletons discarded. Reads were aligned against IMGT to assign V, D and J genes, CDR3 length and insertions or deletions at six rearrangement sites. Clonotype counts were normalized to sorted cell number within each subset before computing true diversity and Gini coefficients with the tcR R package. The overlap coefficient, calculated on TCRB nucleotide sequences, was used to measure repertoire sharing. As a proxy for the pre-selection repertoire, out-of-frame TCRB sequences from naive cells were analyzed. What TCRdb holds here is the immuneACCESS table cut down to in-frame rearrangements. Part of the clones is not present; checked against another copy, under half of the missing clones reflect an unresolved V gene, and the others are unexplained. D and trimming come from the DNA, and the V and J calls and clone size come from that table. This sample gives some 640,000 clones in total; about 14% of them show up just once. The ten largest clones add up to 0.035% to 0.045% of the sample.

The germline V gene specifies SNHLY as CDR1 and FYNNEI as CDR2. Trimming takes 6 bases off V and 8 bases off J; junction bases not matched to a gene: 8. The CDR3 spans 14 residues, from the cysteine through the phenylalanine. Only CDR3 DNA remains: 42 bases, in frame from the first base. A single peripheral blood draw of about 116 mL on average was collected from each donor into heparinised tubes. Naive, central memory, regulatory and stem cell-like memory CD4+ T cells were sorted on a BD FACSAria II using a panel including CD45RO, CCR7, CD25, CD127, CD95 and CD27. Every sorted population had a purity above 95%. PBMCs were separated immediately by Lymphoprep density gradient centrifugation and were stained directly, without being cultured. Samples were stained and sorted in pairs, with one healthy donor and one patient per experiment, so that batch effects were minimized.

This receptor was identified in a man between 18 and 29 years old with type 1 diabetes. The sample consisted of naive CD4+ T cells from blood. The cell subset or site label, as the study defines it: true naive CD4+ T cells. The V and J segments used are TRBV2 and TRBJ1-4, and TRBD1 aligns with 8 junction nucleotides. The nucleotide sequence is given as TGTGCCAGCAGGGGACAGGCGACGGGCGAAAAACTGTTTTTT. The encoded protein is CASRGQATGEKLFF. Outside the CDR3, residues come from the reference TRBV2 and TRBJ1-4 proteins, so the full variable domain is: EPEVTQTPSHQVTQMGQEVILRCVPISNHLYFYWYRQILGQKVEFLVSFYNNEISEKSEIFDDQFSVERPDGSNFTLKIRSTKLEDSAMYFCASRGQATGEKLFFGSGTQLSVL.